The following is a TCR beta chain sequence with its context. Clones were read by immunoSEQ multiplex PCR, and TCRdb kept only the in-frame ones, dropping some. The sample has more than 55,000 clones, roughly 86% seen once; the top ten hold roughly 11%. The data stem from a study of OX40 agonist ivuxolimab in advanced cancers. CDR3 length equals 17 residues. Per germline, CDR1 SGDLS and CDR2 YYNGEE. J lost 10 bases, V lost 2 bases, and 15 bases had no gene match. The sample in question was CD4+ or CD8+ T cells sorted from blood, obtained in a trial of the OX40 agonist ivuxolimab. This receptor was obtained from an adult with an advanced solid tumor such as melanoma, head and neck, liver or kidney cancer. The chain has TRBV9 and TRBJ2-1, with 10 positions matching TRBD2. The CDR3 DNA follows: TGTGCCAGCAGCGTCCAATCCCGGTCTAGCGGGAGTGAGGAGCAGTTCTTC. Its translation: CASSVQSRSSGSEEQFF.